These T cell receptor beta chains were read from a single sample in a study of blood T cell repertoires in COVID-19. Sequencing used immunoSEQ multiplex PCR; TCRdb keeps in-frame clones, though not all of them. The sample yields tens of thousands of clones, roughly 85% seen once. Sequencing input: peripheral blood. Every receptor here comes from a woman aged 80 or over with active or convalescent COVID-19. The CDR3 runs from the conserved cysteine through the conserved F or W.

J | V | CDR3
TRBJ2-1 | TRBV19 | CASSKGQSYNEQFF
TRBJ2-7 | TRBV27 | CASSPDRSTFKQYF
TRBJ1-4 | TRBV25-1 | CASSEGTGPGHEKLFF
TRBJ1-1 | TRBV15 | CATSRDAGLGNRAEAFF
TRBJ2-1 | TRBV7-8 | CASSPQGAGSYNEQFF
TRBJ1-2 | TRBV9 | CASSVATIGGVGNYGYTF
TRBJ2-3 | TRBV5-1 | CASSPTSGVRDTQYF
TRBJ1-5 | TRBV11-2 | CASSPSRNQPQHF
TRBJ2-1 | TRBV11-2 | CASSRSARDRSYNEQFF
TRBJ2-3 | TRBV4-2 | CASSHPGTDTQYF
TRBJ2-3 | TRBV12-3/TRBV12-4 | CASVRGIADTQYF
TRBJ2-3 | TRBV29-1 | CSVEWGRVTDTQYF
TRBJ2-5 | TRBV2 | CASTKGGRRGETQYF
TRBJ1-4 | TRBV4-2 | CASTRQGDANEKLFF
TRBJ1-6 | TRBV28 | CASSIGQGANNSPLHF
TRBJ2-1 | TRBV19 | CASTERQGRNEQFF
TRBJ1-4 | TRBV24-1 | CATSDSTGAQYEKLFF
TRBJ2-1 | TRBV4-1 | CASSQADGTYNEQFF
TRBJ2-2 | TRBV12-5 | CASGLQGVRGSGELFF
TRBJ1-5 | TRBV21-1 | CASSFGTGGVSNQPQHF
TRBJ1-2 | TRBV5-1 | CASSTRAGQQNYGYTF
TRBJ1-6 | TRBV28 | CASSSGTGGSPLHF
TRBJ2-3 | TRBV13 | CASRASGTDTQYF
TRBJ2-4 | TRBV9 | CASSAAGGAGAKNIQYF
TRBJ2-7 | TRBV7-9 | CASSLALEQYF
TRBJ2-3 | TRBV11-2 | CASSLVPGKRGPATQYF
TRBJ2-3 | TRBV5-4 | CASSLDYRSTDTQYF
TRBJ1-3 | TRBV7-3 | CASSLNGAGTGNTIYF
TRBJ1-1 | TRBV18 | CASSPPVGTLTPAFF
TRBJ2-3 | TRBV20-1 | CSASGPSGVYTQYF
TRBJ1-1 | TRBV21-1 | CASYNRQGYTEAFF
TRBJ1-2 | TRBV13 | CASSLQRGYTF
TRBJ1-1 | TRBV3-1/TRBV3-2 | CASSQGSQGSTEAFF
TRBJ1-2 | TRBV19 | CASSIEPSAGYTF
TRBJ1-2 | TRBV5-1 | CASSRDTTYGYTF
TRBJ1-5 | TRBV10-3 | CAISESGQGNQPQHF
TRBJ2-7 | TRBV2 | CASSWTGESYEQYF
TRBJ2-2 | TRBV9 | CASTPGLDPSGELFF
TRBJ2-2 | TRBV19 | CASSIWGLGVPGELFF
TRBJ1-1 | TRBV18 | CASSPSTGEAFF
TRBJ1-3 | TRBV18 | CASSPSRAPSGNTIYF
TRBJ1-1 | TRBV24-1 | CATSDHRQGNTEAFF
TRBJ1-6 | TRBV28 | CASSLYQGYNSPLHF
TRBJ1-4 | TRBV2 | CASSSRTGVVEKLFF
TRBJ1-5 | TRBV28 | CASSPDIRENQPQHF
TRBJ1-2 | TRBV5-4 | CASSRGQYYGYTF